These 18 T cell receptor beta chains were all obtained from the same sample, sequenced in a study of blood T cell repertoires in COVID-19. This table comes from immunoSEQ multiplex PCR, and its TCRdb copy is limited to in-frame clones, with some not included. The top ten clones hold approximately 5.1% of a sample with just over 45,000 clones, more than 75% of them seen once. The sequencing sample was made of peripheral blood. These receptor sequences come from a human donor in a cohort sampled during active COVID-19.

This chain joins TRBV7-9 and TRBJ1-1; TRBD1 aligns across 8 bases. This CDR3 is 15 amino acids long. The V gene's germline CDR1 is SEHNR and CDR2 FQNEAQ (reference sequence). With 2 bases clipped from V and 4 bases from J, the junction kept 6 bases outside the gene matches. CDR3 sequence: CASSLPLTGGTEAFF. Here the CDR3 DNA reads TGTGCCAGCAGCTTACCCCTCACAGGGGGCACTGAAGCTTTCTTT.

V gene TRBV7-2 combines with J gene TRBJ2-1; maybe TRBD2 (5 bases). Germline-derived CDR1 and CDR2 are SGHTA and FQGNSA. The CDR3 loop spans 15 amino acids. Trimming stripped 9 bases from V and 4 bases from J, with 19 bases between. In DNA, the CDR3 is TGTGCCAGTGTAATTCCAGAGGGCGGGTACAATGAGCAGTTCTTC. It yields the protein CASVIPEGGYNEQFF.

The rearrangement joins TRBV7-9 to TRBJ1-2, with TRBD1 matching over 9 bases. Looked up from germline, CDR1 is SEHNR and CDR2 is FQNEAQ (reference sequence). The CDR3 loop spans 12 amino acids. Trimming cost V 3 bases and J 7 bases; bases outside gene matches: 0. As DNA, the CDR3 is TGTGCCAGCAGCTTGGACAGGGGTGGCTACACCTTC. The encoded protein is CASSLDRGGYTF.

The chain joins TRBV28 to TRBJ1-4; 8 bases match TRBD1. Germline trimming cut 3 bases from V and 8 bases from J; bases unmatched to any gene: 5. CDR3 length: 14 residues. In germline, CDR1 is MDHEN, CDR2 SYDVKM. The CDR3 DNA is TGTGCCAGCAGTTTTACAGGGGGGGGAGAAAAACTGTTTTTT. Protein product: CASSFTGGGEKLFF.

This rearrangement joins TRBV4-1 to TRBJ1-5, with D unresolved. Germline loops: CDR1 MGHRA, CDR2 YSYEKL. The CDR3 sequence is 14 residues long. With 8 bases removed from V and 0 bases from J, the gap between germline ends came to 11 bases. CDR3 in amino acids: CASGDRYSNQPQHF. CDR3 bases: TGCGCCAGCGGAGATAGGTATAGCAATCAGCCCCAGCATTTT.

The chain carries TRBV15 and TRBJ1-2; possible D gene TRBD1, 6 bases. Looked up from germline, CDR1 is LNHNV and CDR2 is YYDKDF (reference sequence). The CDR3 contains 15 residues. The V and J ends lost 0 bases and 4 bases respectively, with 12 bases between them. For the CDR3, the DNA is TGTGCCACCAGCAGAGATAAGGGGGTGGTCTATGGCTACACCTTC. Its translation is CATSRDKGVVYGYTF.

The chain couples TRBV7-3 to TRBJ2-2, with 9 bases that match TRBD1. Per germline, CDR1 SGHTA and CDR2 FQGTGA. This CDR3 is 16 amino acids long. V lost 8 bases to trimming and J lost 2 bases; unmatched junction nucleotides: 9. The chain's CDR3 is CASYRRDRDNTGELFF. The CDR3 DNA is TGTGCCAGCTATCGGCGGGACAGGGATAACACCGGGGAGCTGTTTTTT.

The CDR3 DNA follows: TGTGCCAGCAGCGGGGGACATCGGGGCTATGGCTACACCTTC. Its translation: CASSGGHRGYGYTF. This chain links TRBV3-1 (or the pseudogene TRBV3-2) with TRBJ1-2, with a weak D call TRBD1 (6 bases). Trimming cost V 5 bases and J 4 bases, with 14 bases left between them. Germline assignment: CDR1 LGHDT and CDR2 YNNKEL (reference sequence). The CDR3 has 14 amino acids.

This rearrangement joins TRBV29-1 to TRBJ2-1; 7 bases line up with TRBD2. CDR1 SQVTM and CDR2 ANQGSEA come from the germline V gene. V was clipped by 6 bases and J by 15 bases; unmatched bases: 11. CDR3 size: 11 residues. The CDR3 DNA is TGCAGCGTCCCATGGGAGGGAGAATCGTTCTTC. This gives the protein CSVPWEGESFF.

This chain connects TRBV28 to TRBJ2-2, with a tentative D call TRBD2 (6 bases). V lost 6 bases to trimming and J lost 8 bases, with 7 bases between them. This CDR3 comprises 11 residues. From germline, CDR1 is MDHEN and CDR2 SYDVKM. The CDR3 bases are TGTGCCAGCAGCCTAGCGGGGGAGCTGTTTTTT. Translation: CASSLAGELFF.

This chain connects TRBV13 to TRBJ2-1, with 10 bases matching TRBD2. Losses at the gene ends were 3 bases for V and 7 bases for J; bases not matched to a gene: 6. CDR1 is PRHDT and CDR2 is FYEKMQ in the germline V gene (reference sequence). The CDR3 consists of 15 residues. CDR3 DNA: TGTGCCAGCAGCTTTTCAAGCGGGAGGGGGAATGAGCAGTTCTTC. Translated: CASSFSSGRGNEQFF.

The chain employs TRBV3-1 (or the pseudogene TRBV3-2) and TRBJ2-7; weak D call: TRBD1 (5 bases). V shed 3 bases and J shed 4 bases, with 10 bases lying between them. Germline V lookup: CDR1 LGHDT, CDR2 YNNKEL (reference sequence). This CDR3 contains 13 residues. CDR3 in amino acids: CASSHSRQYEQYF. CDR3 DNA: TGTGCCAGCAGCCATTCCAGACAGTACGAGCAGTACTTC.

The gene calls are TRBV30 and TRBJ2-7; 7 positions match TRBD2. The CDR3 extends over 15 amino acids. From germline, CDR1 is GTSNPN and CDR2 SVGIG (reference sequence). V shed 0 bases, J shed 5 bases, and the junction held 10 bases outside the gene matches. CDR3 bases: TGTGCCTGGAGTGTATGGCGGGGACTACCGCACGAGCAGTACTTC. The encoded protein is CAWSVWRGLPHEQYF.

The gene calls are TRBV7-3 and TRBJ2-5; 9 nucleotides line up with TRBD2. V was clipped by 6 bases and J by 1 base; unmatched bases: 9. Germline V gene sequence: CDR1 SGHTA, CDR2 FQGTGA. The CDR3 runs to 16 residues. CDR3 nucleotide sequence: TGTGCCAGCAGTCAGACTAGCGGAGGCACCCAAGAGACCCAGTACTTC. Amino acids: CASSQTSGGTQETQYF.

This clone was detected only a few times. The chain joins TRBV7-3 to TRBJ2-7, with 12 positions matching TRBD2. The CDR3 has 13 amino acids. Looked up from germline, CDR1 is SGHTA and CDR2 is FQGTGA. Losses at the gene ends were 2 bases for V and 7 bases for J; bases not matched to a gene: 0. The CDR3 DNA reads as TGTGCCAGCAGCTTAGGGACTAGCGGGGAGCAGTACTTC. As protein: CASSLGTSGEQYF.

The count of this clone is one. The chain carries TRBV7-3 and TRBJ2-2; no definite D call. V gave up 5 bases and J gave up 0 bases, with 16 bases separating them. The CDR3 has 17 amino acids. Germline lookup yields CDR1 SGHTA and CDR2 FQGTGA. The CDR3: CASSPGRGGTNTGELFF. The CDR3 DNA is TGTGCCAGCAGCCCCGGCCGAGGCGGCACGAACACCGGGGAGCTGTTTTTT.

The chain carries TRBV4-1 and TRBJ2-1; 9 positions agree with TRBD1. CDR3 size: 15 residues. Per the germline V gene, CDR1 is MGHRA and CDR2 is YSYEKL. The V gene end was trimmed by 4 bases and the J gene end by 6 bases; junction bases not matched to a gene: 7. CDR3 in amino acids: CASSRPGQGGNEQFF. In nucleotides, the CDR3 is TGCGCCAGCAGCCGCCCGGGACAGGGTGGCAATGAGCAGTTCTTC.

This clone was seen more than once but under ten times. The chain uses TRBV5-1 and TRBJ2-2, with 10 bases identical to TRBD2. The V gene end was trimmed by 0 bases and the J gene end by 4 bases; junction bases not matched to a gene: 3. The germline CDR1 and CDR2 sequences are SGHRS and YFSETQ. CDR3 size: 16 residues. The CDR3 sequence is CASSLGLAGSTGELFF. The CDR3 DNA follows: TGCGCCAGCAGCTTGGGACTAGCGGGTTCCACCGGGGAGCTGTTTTTT. The full variable domain, in which reference TRBV5-1 and TRBJ2-2 provide the parts outside the CDR3, is KAGVTQTPRYLIKTRGQQVTLSCSPISGHRSVSWYQQTPGQGLQFLFEYFSETQRNKGNFPGRFSGRQFSNSRSEMNVSTLELGDSALYLCASSLGLAGSTGELFFGEGSRLTVL.